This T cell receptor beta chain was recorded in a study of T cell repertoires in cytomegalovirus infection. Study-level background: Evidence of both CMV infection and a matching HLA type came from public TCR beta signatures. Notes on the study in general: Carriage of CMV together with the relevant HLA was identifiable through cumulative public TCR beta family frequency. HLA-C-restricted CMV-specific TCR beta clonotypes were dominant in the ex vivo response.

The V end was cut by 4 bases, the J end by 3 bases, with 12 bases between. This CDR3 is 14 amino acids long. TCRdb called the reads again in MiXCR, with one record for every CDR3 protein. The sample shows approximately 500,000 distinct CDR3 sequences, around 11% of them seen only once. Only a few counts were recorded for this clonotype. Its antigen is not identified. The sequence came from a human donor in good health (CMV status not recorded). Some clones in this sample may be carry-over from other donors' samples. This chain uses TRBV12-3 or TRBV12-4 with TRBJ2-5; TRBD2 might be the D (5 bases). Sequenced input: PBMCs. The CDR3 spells CASSSGLGEETQYF. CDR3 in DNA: TGTGCCAGCAGTTCTGGACTTGGGGAAGAGACCCAGTACTTC.